Listed below are T cell receptor beta chains from one sample, sequenced in a study of Ad26.COV2.S vaccination and SARS-CoV-2 variants. The assay was immunoSEQ multiplex PCR, and TCRdb's table has in-frame clones only and misses some. The sample contains roughly 400,000 clones, 92% of which appear only once. The sample consisted of peripheral blood, taken in a trial of Ad26.COV2.S vaccine versus placebo. These TCRs come from a person between 18 and 65 years old who received the Ad26.COV2.S COVID-19 vaccine or a placebo. Both conserved end residues are part of each CDR3. The D gene is left open where the match is weak. Clone size appears in some rows only: once, few, many, or a class for an expanded clone.

TRBV4-3	TRBJ1-4	once	TRBD1	CASSPTGGDEKLFF	TGCGCCAGCAGCCCTACAGGGGGTGATGAAAAACTGTTTTTT
TRBV28	TRBJ2-7	-	-	CASSLITYEQYF	TGTGCCAGCAGTTTAATCACCTACGAGCAGTACTTC
TRBV4-2	TRBJ1-4	-	-	CASSQDWRTEAGKLFF	TGTGCCAGCAGCCAAGATTGGAGGACGGAGGCGGGAAAACTGTTTTTT
TRBV3-1/TRBV3-2	TRBJ2-1	few	TRBD2	CASSQDRRGGFSEQFF	TGTGCCAGCAGCCAAGATAGGCGGGGGGGCTTCAGTGAGCAGTTCTTC
TRBV9	TRBJ2-3	-	-	CASSISTDTQYF	TGTGCCAGCAGCATCAGCACAGATACGCAGTATTTT
TRBV4-1	TRBJ2-5	-	-	CASSTRDVDPETQYF	TGCGCCAGCAGCACCCGAGACGTGGATCCAGAGACCCAGTACTTC
TRBV10-2	TRBJ2-1	-	TRBD2	CASGTSGGDNEQFF	TGCGCCAGCGGGACTAGCGGGGGGGACAATGAGCAGTTCTTC
TRBV5-1	TRBJ1-2	-	-	CASSSGDNYGYTF	TGCGCCAGCAGCTCTGGGGATAACTATGGCTACACCTTC
TRBV5-1	TRBJ1-2	-	-	CASSYAFEGGYTF	TGCGCCAGCAGCTATGCATTCGAGGGAGGCTACACCTTC
TRBV11-2	TRBJ2-1	once	TRBD2	CASSLSGGTNEQFF	TGTGCCAGCAGCTTATCGGGGGGGACTAATGAGCAGTTCTTC
TRBV3-1/TRBV3-2	TRBJ1-6	-	-	CASSQVASSSYNSPLHF	TGTGCCAGCAGCCAAGTGGCTAGCAGCTCCTATAATTCACCCCTCCACTTT
TRBV19	TRBJ2-3	-	-	CASTLGPGRADTQYF	TGTGCCAGTACGCTAGGCCCGGGTCGGGCAGATACGCAGTATTTT
TRBV6-2/TRBV6-3	TRBJ1-3	once	TRBD1	CASSRDSLSGNTIYF	TGTGCCAGCAGTCGGGACAGCCTCTCTGGAAACACCATATATTTT
TRBV27	TRBJ1-4	few	-	CASRNLATNEKLFF	TGTGCCAGCAGGAACCTTGCGACTAATGAAAAACTGTTTTTT
TRBV10-3	TRBJ1-2	-	-	CAIGAEGSYGYTF	TGTGCCATCGGGGCGGAGGGGAGCTATGGCTACACCTTC
TRBV30	TRBJ1-2	-	-	CAVTAYGYTF	TGTGCCGTGACGGCATATGGCTACACCTTC